This TCR beta chain appears in the sequencing data of a study of blood T cell repertoires in COVID-19 (dated by TCRdb to the early 2020s). Concerning the study at large: Collaborator samples came from the United States, Italy and Spain and covered acute and convalescent phases of COVID-19. The prospective study material was composed of cDNA or gDNA derived from T cells, B-cell-depleted T cells, or PBMCs. Subjects who had been exposed to COVID-19, were actively infected with it, or had recovered from it provided the deeply sampled blood TCRbeta repertoires that made up the dataset. The repertoires were released in a freely available public database intended as a resource for research on the immune response to SARS-CoV-2. Samples were obtained from the ongoing ImmuneRACE study (first 160 participants) and from some 1,200 subjects provided by 6 global collaborators. The sample metadata nearly always contained a de-identified subject ID, COVID-19 status, age in years and sex. HLA class I and class II types, where available, came from metadata supplied by the sample provider rather than from assay-based typing. The study at large found these results: How much clinical and demographic metadata was included differed by source and by participant, and the metadata was provided uncurated.

TCRbeta CDR3 regions were amplified from genomic DNA using the immunoSEQ Assay, a bias-controlled multiplex PCR. The study's own analysis went as follows. Within the assay, amplification of reference gene primers was used to estimate how many nucleated cells each sample contained. Sequence reads were collapsed and filtered to measure the absolute abundance of every unique TCRbeta CDR3 rearrangement. For each sample, productive Simpson clonality was calculated by taking the square root of Simpson's diversity index across productive rearrangements. Not all clones reach the TCRdb copy of this immuneACCESS table, which keeps in-frame sequences only. Checked studies attribute under half of the gap to unresolved V genes and leave the rest unexplained. From that table come the V and J calls and clone size; the DNA was used to work out D and trimming. The sample data list 35,000 to 45,000 clones, and around 81% of these were observed just once. Roughly 5.3% of the sample lies in the top ten.

Trimming removed 7 bases from V and 1 base from J; the gene matches leave 4 bases unexplained. Per the germline V gene (reference sequence), LGHDT is the CDR1 and YNNKEL is the CDR2. The CDR3 starts with the cysteine, ends with the phenylalanine, and has 14 residues. The CDR3 DNA has 42 bases and is translated from base 1. Turning to this clone: It lacks a known antigen. Per-base qualities were not stored, and no clone one base away is much larger.

The collaborating institutions used their own protocols to collect whole blood in K2EDTA tubes. Collaborator samples were shipped for TCRbeta analysis as frozen whole blood, isolated PBMCs, or DNA extracted from either sample type. Material for sequencing was peripheral blood. This TCR was sampled from a man over 45 with active COVID-19. This receptor chain uses TRBV3-1 (or the pseudogene TRBV3-2) and TRBJ1-1; TRBD1 fits 9 bases in the junction. Read as DNA, the sequence is TGTGCCAGCAAACAGGGGGCCGGGAACACTGAAGCTTTCTTT. Its coded protein is CASKQGAGNTEAFF.